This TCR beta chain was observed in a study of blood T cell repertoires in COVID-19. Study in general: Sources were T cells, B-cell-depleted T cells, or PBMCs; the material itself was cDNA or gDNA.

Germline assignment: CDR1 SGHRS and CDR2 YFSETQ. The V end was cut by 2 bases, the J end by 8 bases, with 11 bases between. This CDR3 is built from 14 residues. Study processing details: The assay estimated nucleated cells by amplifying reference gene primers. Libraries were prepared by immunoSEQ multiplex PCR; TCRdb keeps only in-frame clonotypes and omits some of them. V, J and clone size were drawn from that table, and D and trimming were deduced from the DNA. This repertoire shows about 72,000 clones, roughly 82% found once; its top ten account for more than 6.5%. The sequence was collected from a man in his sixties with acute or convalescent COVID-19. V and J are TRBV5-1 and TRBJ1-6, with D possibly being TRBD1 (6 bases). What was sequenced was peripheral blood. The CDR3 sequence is CASSFKQGHSPLHF. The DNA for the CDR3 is TGCGCCAGCAGCTTTAAACAGGGCCATTCACCCCTCCACTTT.